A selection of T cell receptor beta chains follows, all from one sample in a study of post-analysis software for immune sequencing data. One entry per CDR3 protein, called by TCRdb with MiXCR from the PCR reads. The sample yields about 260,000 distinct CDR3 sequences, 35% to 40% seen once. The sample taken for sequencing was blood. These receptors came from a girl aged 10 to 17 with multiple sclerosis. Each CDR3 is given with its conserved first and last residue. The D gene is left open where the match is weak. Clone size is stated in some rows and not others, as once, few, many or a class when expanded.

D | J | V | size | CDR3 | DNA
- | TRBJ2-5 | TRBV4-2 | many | CASSQDGDPRETQYF | TGTGCCAGCAGCCAAGATGGGGACCCTCGGGAGACCCAGTACTTC
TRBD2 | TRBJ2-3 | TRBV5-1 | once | CASSIALAGADTQYF | TGCGCCAGCAGCATCGCCCTAGCGGGAGCAGATACGCAGTATTTT
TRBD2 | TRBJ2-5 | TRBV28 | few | CASSRTSGRVGETQYF | TGTGCCAGCAGTCGGACTAGCGGGAGGGTAGGGGAGACCCAGTACTTC
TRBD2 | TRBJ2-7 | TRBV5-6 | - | CASSYGTSGGEQYF | TGTGCCAGCAGCTACGGGACTAGCGGGGGCGAGCAGTACTTC
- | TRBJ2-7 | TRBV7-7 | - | CASSLTVIFTYEQYF | TGTGCTAGCAGCTTGACAGTTATCTTTACCTACGAGCAGTACTTC
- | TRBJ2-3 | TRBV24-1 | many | CATGSAASTDTQYF | TGTGCCACAGGATCGGCGGCGAGCACAGATACGCAGTATTTT
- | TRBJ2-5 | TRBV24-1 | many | CATSPGTFQETQYF | TGTGCCACCAGTCCGGGGACATTTCAAGAGACCCAGTACTTC
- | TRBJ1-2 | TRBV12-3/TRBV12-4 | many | CASSSRGRGNYGYTF | TGTGCCAGCAGTTCCCGAGGGCGGGGGAACTATGGCTACACCTTC
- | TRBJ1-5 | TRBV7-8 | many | CASSLDPAVSYSNQPQHF | TGTGCCAGCAGCTTAGATCCTGCGGTCAGTTATAGCAATCAGCCCCAGCATTTT
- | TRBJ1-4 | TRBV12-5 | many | CARRGTGEKLFF | TGTGCTAGACGGGGGACTGGTGAAAAACTGTTTTTT
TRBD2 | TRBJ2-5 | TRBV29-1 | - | CSVTSGTGEQYF | TGCAGCGTCACTAGCGGGACTGGGGAGCAGTACTTC
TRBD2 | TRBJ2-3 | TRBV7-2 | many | CASSLARLAGHTDTQYF | TGTGCCAGCAGCTTAGCGAGGCTAGCGGGGCACACAGATACGCAGTATTTT
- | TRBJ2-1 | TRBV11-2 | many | CASSSQPRQVGNEQFF | TGTGCCAGCAGTTCTCAACCCAGACAGGTGGGCAATGAGCAGTTCTTC
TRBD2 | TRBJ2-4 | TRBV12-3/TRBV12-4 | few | CASSFGGGSNIQYF | TGTGCCAGCAGTTTCGGCGGGGGATCGAACATTCAGTACTTC
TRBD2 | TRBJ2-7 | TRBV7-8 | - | CASSFGTSGYNEQYF | TGTGCCAGCAGCTTTGGGACTAGCGGTTACAATGAGCAGTACTTC
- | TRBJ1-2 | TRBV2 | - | CATPSLSVSAGGYTF | TGTGCCACCCCATCCCTCTCCGTAAGTGCCGGTGGCTACACCTTC
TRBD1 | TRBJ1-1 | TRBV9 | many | CASSPRQGLNTEAFF | TGTGCCAGCAGCCCGCGACAGGGTCTGAACACTGAAGCTTTCTTT
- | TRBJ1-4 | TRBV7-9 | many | CASSPGSKGATNEKLFF | TGTGCCAGCAGCCCGGGTAGTAAGGGGGCAACTAATGAAAAACTGTTTTTT
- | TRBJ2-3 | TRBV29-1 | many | CSSTSASRGDTQYF | TGCAGTTCCACTTCGGCGAGTCGCGGAGATACGCAGTATTTT
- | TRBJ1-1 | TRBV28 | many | CASSLPEQGNTEAFF | TGTGCCAGCAGTTTACCGGAGCAGGGGAACACTGAAGCTTTCTTT
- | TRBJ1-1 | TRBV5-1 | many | CASSSQGGITEAFF | TGCGCCAGCAGCTCGCAGGGAGGAATCACTGAAGCTTTCTTT
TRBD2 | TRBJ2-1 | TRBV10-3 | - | CAIAGDREQFF | TGTGCCATCGCGGGGGACCGGGAGCAGTTCTTC
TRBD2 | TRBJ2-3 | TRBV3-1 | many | CASSARDPRGTSFLRTDTQYF | TGTGCCAGCAGCGCCCGGGACCCCCGAGGGACTAGCTTTTTACGCACAGATACGCAGTATTTT
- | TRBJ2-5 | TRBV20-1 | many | CSAPVGYQETQYF | TGCAGTGCTCCGGTAGGGTACCAAGAGACCCAGTACTTC
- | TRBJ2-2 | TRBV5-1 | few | CASSLKVGQGATGELFF | TGCGCCAGCAGCTTGAAGGTCGGCCAGGGAGCCACCGGGGAGCTGTTTTTT
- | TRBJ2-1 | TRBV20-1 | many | CSARNRDLSYNEQFF | TGCAGTGCTAGAAACCGGGACCTCTCCTACAATGAGCAGTTCTTC
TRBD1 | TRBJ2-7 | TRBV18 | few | CASSPFRDSSYEQYF | TGTGCCAGCTCACCGTTTCGGGACAGCTCCTACGAGCAGTACTTC
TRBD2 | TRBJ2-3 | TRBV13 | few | CASSLTSGTDTQYF | TGTGCCAGCAGCTTGACTAGCGGCACAGATACGCAGTATTTT
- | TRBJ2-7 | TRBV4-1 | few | CASKGSYEQYF | TGCGCCAGCAAGGGCTCCTACGAGCAGTACTTC
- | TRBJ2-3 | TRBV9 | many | CASSVASARGTDTQYF | TGTGCCAGCAGCGTAGCCTCGGCGAGGGGCACAGATACGCAGTATTTT
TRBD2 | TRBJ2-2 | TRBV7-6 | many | CASSRGLAGYTGELFF | TGTGCCAGCAGCCGAGGACTAGCGGGATACACCGGGGAGCTGTTTTTT